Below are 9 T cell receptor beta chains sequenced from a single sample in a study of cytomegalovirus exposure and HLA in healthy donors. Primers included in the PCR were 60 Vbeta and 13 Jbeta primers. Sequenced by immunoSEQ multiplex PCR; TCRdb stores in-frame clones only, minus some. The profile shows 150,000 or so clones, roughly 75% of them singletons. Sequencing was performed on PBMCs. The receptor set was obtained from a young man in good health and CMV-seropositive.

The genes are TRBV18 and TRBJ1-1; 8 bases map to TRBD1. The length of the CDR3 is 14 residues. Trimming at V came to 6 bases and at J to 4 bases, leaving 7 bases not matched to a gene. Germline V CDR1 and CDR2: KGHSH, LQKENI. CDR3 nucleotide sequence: TGTGCCAGCTCGCCCGACAGGGGCGTCACTGAAGCTTTCTTT. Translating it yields CASSPDRGVTEAFF. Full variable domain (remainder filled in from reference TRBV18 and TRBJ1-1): NAGVMQNPRHLVRRRGQEARLRCSPMKGHSHVYWYRQLPEEGLKFMVYLQKENIIDESGMPKERFSAEFPKEGPSILRIQQVVRGDSAAYFCASSPDRGVTEAFFGQGTRLTVV.

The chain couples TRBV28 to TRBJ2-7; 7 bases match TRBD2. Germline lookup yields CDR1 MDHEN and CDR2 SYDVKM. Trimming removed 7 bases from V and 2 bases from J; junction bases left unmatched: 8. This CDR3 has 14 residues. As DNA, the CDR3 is TGTGCCAGCACCTCTGGCGGGACTACCTACGAGCAGTACTTC. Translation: CASTSGGTTYEQYF.

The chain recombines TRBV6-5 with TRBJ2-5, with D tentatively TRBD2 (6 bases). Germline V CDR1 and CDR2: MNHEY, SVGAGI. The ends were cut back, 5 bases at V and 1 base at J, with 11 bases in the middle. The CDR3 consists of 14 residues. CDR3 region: CASSLSGLQETQYF. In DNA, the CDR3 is TGTGCCAGCAGTCTTAGCGGTCTCCAAGAGACCCAGTACTTC.

The CDR3 DNA reads as TGTGCCAGCAGGCGGGACGAAAGCTATGGCTACACCTTC. It codes for CASRRDESYGYTF. This sequence joins TRBV2 and TRBJ1-2; tentative D call: TRBD1 (5 bases). CDR1 and CDR2 from the germline V gene are SNHLY and FYNNEI. The CDR3 consists of 13 residues. V was pared by 6 bases and J by 4 bases, with 12 bases between.

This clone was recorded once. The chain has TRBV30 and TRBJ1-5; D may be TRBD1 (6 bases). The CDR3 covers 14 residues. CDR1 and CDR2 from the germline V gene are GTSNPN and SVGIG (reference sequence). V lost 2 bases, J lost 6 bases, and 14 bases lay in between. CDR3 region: CAWSKRGISQPQHF. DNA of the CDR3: TGTGCCTGGAGTAAAAGGGGGATCAGTCAGCCCCAGCATTTT.

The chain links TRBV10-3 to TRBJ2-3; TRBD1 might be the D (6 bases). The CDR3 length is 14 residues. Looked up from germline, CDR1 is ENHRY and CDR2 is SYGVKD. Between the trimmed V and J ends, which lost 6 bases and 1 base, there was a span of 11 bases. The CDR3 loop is CAIRGDIGTDTQYF. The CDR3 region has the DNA TGTGCCATCAGGGGGGACATCGGCACAGATACGCAGTATTTT.

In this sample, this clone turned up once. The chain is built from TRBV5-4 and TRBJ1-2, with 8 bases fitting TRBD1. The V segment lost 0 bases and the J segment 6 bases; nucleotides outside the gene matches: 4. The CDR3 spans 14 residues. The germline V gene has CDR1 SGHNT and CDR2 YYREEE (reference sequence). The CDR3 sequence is CASSLVGQGHGYTF. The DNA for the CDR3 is TGTGCCAGCAGCTTGGTAGGACAGGGACATGGCTACACCTTC.

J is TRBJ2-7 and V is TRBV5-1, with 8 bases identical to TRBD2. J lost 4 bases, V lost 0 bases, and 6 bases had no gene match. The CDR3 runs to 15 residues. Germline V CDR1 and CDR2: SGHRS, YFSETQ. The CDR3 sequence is CASSLESSGSYEQYF. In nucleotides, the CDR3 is TGCGCCAGCAGCTTGGAGTCTAGCGGGTCTTACGAGCAGTACTTC. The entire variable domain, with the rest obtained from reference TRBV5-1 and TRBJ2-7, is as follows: KAGVTQTPRYLIKTRGQQVTLSCSPISGHRSVSWYQQTPGQGLQFLFEYFSETQRNKGNFPGRFSGRQFSNSRSEMNVSTLELGDSALYLCASSLESSGSYEQYFGPGTRLTVT.

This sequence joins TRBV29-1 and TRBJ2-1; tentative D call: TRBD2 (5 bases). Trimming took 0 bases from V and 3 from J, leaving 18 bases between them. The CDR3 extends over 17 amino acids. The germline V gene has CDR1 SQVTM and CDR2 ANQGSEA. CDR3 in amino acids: CSVEEFLIGLIYNEQFF. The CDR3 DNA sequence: TGCAGCGTTGAAGAGTTCCTGATAGGACTGATCTACAATGAGCAGTTCTTC.